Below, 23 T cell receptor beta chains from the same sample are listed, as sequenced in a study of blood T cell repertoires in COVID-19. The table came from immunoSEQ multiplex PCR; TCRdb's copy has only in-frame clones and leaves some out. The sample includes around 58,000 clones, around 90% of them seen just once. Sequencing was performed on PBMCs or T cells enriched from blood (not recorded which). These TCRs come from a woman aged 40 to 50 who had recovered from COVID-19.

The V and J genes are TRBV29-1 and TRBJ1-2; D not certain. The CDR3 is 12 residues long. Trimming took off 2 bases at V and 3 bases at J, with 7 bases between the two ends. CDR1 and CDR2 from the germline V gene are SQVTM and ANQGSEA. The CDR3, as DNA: TGCAGCGTTGAAAAAACAGACTATGGCTACACCTTC. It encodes CSVEKTDYGYTF. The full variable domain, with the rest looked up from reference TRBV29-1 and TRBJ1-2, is SAVISQKPSRDICQRGTSLTIQCQVDSQVTMMFWYRQQPGQSLTLIATANQGSEATYESGFVIDKFPISRPNLTFSTLTVSNMSPEDSSIYLCSVEKTDYGYTFGSGTRLTVV.

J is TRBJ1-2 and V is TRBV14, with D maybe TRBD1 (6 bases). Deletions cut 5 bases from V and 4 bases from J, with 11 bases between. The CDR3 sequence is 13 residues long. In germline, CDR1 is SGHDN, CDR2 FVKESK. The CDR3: CASSGTGIYGYTF. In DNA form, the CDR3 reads TGTGCCAGCAGCGGAACAGGGATCTATGGCTACACCTTC.

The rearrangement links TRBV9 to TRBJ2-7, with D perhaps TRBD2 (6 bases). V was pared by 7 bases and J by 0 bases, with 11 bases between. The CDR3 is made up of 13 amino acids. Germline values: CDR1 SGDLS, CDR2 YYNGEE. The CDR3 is CASSGGYSYEQYF. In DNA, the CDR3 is TGTGCCAGCTCTGGGGGGTACTCCTACGAGCAGTACTTC.

The CDR3 sequence is CASSLREVGFSSYEQYF. CDR3 bases: TGTGCCAGCAGCTTACGGGAAGTGGGCTTCAGCTCCTACGAGCAGTACTTC. The V and J genes are TRBV11-3 and TRBJ2-7; D is perhaps TRBD2 (5 bases). Trimming took off 2 bases at V and 0 bases at J, with 17 bases between the two ends. The germline V gene has CDR1 SGHNT and CDR2 YENEEA. The length of the CDR3 is 17 residues.

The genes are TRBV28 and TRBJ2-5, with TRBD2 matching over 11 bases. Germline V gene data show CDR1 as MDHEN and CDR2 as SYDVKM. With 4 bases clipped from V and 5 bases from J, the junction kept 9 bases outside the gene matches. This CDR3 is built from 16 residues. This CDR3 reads CASSSPLAGALETQYF. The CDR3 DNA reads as TGTGCCAGCAGTTCACCACTAGCGGGGGCCCTTGAGACCCAGTACTTC.

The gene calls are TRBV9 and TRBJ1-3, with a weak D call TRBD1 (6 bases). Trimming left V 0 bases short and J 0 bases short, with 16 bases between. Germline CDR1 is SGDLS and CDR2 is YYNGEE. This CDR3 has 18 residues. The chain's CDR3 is CASSVEVGAGDSGNTIYF. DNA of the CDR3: TGTGCCAGCAGCGTAGAGGTCGGGGCAGGGGACTCTGGAAACACCATATATTTT.

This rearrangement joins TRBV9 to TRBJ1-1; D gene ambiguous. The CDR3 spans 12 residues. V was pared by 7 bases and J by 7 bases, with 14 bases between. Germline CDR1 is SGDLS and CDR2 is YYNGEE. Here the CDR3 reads CASGIGDDEAFF. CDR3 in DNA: TGTGCCAGCGGGATCGGGGATGATGAAGCTTTCTTT.

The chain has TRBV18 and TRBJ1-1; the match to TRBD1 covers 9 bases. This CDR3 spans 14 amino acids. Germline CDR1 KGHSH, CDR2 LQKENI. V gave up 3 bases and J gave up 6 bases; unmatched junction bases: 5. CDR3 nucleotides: TGTGCCAGCTCACCCGGACAGGGGTTCGCTGAAGCTTTCTTT. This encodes CASSPGQGFAEAFF.

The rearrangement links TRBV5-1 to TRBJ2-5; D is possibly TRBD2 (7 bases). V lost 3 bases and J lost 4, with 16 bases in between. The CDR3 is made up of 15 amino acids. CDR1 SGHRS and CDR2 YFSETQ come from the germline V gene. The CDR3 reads CASSSAGAGGETQYF. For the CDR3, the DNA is TGCGCCAGCAGCTCGGCGGGGGCTGGGGGAGAGACCCAGTACTTC.

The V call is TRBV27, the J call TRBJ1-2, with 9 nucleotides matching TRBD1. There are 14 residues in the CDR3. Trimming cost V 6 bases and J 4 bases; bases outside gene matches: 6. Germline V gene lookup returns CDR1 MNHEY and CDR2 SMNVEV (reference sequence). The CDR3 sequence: CASRRTTGGYGYTF. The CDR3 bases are TGTGCCAGCAGGCGAACGACAGGGGGCTATGGCTACACCTTC.

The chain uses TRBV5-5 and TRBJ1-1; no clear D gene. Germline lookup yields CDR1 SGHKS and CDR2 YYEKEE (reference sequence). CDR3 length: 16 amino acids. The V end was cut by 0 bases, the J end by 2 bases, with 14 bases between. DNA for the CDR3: TGTGCCAGCAGCTTGGGGCAGGTCGGGGTCAACACTGAAGCTTTCTTT. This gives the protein CASSLGQVGVNTEAFF.

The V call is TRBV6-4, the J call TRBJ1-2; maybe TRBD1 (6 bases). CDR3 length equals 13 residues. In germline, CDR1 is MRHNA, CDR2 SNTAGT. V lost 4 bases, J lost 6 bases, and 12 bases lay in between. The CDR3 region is CASSAGTNNGYTF. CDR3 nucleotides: TGTGCCAGCAGTGCCGGGACAAATAATGGCTACACCTTC.

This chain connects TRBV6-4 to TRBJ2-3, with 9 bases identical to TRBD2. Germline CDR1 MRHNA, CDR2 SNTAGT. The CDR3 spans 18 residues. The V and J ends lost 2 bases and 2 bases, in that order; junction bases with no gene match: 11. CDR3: CASSDTPAAGGTTDTQYF. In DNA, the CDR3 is TGTGCCAGCAGTGACACACCCGCGGCGGGGGGGACCACAGATACGCAGTATTTT.

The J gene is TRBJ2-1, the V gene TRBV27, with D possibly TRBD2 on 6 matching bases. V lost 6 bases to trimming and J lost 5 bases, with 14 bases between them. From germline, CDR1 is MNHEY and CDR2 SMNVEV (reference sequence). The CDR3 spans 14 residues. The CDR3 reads CASRTGTRDNEQFF. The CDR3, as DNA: TGTGCCAGCAGGACCGGGACTCGTGACAATGAGCAGTTCTTC.

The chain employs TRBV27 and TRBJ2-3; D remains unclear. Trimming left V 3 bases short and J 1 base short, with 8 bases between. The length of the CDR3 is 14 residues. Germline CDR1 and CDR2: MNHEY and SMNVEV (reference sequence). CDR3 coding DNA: TGTGCCAGCAGTTTTTCAGTGGGCACAGATACGCAGTATTTT. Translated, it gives CASSFSVGTDTQYF.

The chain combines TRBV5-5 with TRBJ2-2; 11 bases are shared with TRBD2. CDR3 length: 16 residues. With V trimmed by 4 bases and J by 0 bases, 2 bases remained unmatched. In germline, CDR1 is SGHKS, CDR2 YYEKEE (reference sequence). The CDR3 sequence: CASSKTSGANTGELFF. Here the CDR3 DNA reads TGTGCCAGCAGCAAGACTAGCGGGGCGAACACCGGGGAGCTGTTTTTT.

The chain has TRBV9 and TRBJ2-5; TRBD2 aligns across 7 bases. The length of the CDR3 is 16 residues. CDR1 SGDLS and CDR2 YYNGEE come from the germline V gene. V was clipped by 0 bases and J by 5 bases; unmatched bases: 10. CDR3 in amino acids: CASSVEGSGDGETQYF. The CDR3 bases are TGTGCCAGCAGCGTAGAGGGGAGCGGGGACGGGGAGACCCAGTACTTC.

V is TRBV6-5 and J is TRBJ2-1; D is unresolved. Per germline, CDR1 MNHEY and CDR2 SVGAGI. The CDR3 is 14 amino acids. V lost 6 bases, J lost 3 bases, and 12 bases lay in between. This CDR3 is CASSRSRYYNEQFF. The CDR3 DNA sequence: TGTGCCAGCAGCCGGTCTAGATACTACAATGAGCAGTTCTTC.

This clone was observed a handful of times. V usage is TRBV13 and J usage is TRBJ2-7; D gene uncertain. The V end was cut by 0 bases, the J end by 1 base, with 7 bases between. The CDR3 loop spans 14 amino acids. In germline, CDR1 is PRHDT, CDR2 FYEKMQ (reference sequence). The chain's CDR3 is CASSLGPVSYEQYF. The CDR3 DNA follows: TGTGCCAGCAGCTTAGGCCCGGTATCCTACGAGCAGTACTTC.

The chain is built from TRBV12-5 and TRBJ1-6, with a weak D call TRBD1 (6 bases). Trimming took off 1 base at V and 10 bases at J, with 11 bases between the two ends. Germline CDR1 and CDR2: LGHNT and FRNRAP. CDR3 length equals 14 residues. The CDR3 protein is CASGLAGVGSPLHF. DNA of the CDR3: TGTGCTAGTGGTTTGGCAGGGGTGGGGTCACCCCTCCACTTT.

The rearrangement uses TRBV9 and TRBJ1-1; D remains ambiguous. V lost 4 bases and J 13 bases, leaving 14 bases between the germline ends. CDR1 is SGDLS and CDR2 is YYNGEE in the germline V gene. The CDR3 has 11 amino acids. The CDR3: CASSPGRGSFF. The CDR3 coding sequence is TGTGCCAGCAGCCCGGGGAGAGGGAGTTTCTTT. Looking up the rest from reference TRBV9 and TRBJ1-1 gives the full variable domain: DSGVTQTPKHLITATGQRVTLRCSPRSGDLSVYWYQQSLDQGLQFLIQYYNGEERAKGNILERFSAQQFPDLHSELNLSSLELGDSALYFCASSPGRGSFFGQGTRLTVV.

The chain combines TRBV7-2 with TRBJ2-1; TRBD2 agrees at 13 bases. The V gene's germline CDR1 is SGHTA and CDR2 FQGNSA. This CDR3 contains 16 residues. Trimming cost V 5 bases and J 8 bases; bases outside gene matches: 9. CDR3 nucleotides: TGTGCCAGCAGCCTCAGCACTAGCGGGGGGGCGTATGAGCAGTTCTTC. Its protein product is CASSLSTSGGAYEQFF.

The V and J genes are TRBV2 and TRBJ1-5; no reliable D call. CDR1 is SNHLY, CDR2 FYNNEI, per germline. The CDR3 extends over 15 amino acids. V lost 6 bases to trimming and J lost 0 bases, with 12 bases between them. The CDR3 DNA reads TGTGCCAGCAGCGAGGTCCGGGATAGCAATCAGCCCCAGCATTTT. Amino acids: CASSEVRDSNQPQHF.